The sequence of this T cell receptor beta chain was determined in a study of CD8 T cell repertoires and HIV-1 epitope variants. Study in general: Twenty-five autologous and known Gag and Nef epitope variant peptides each stimulated T cells separately. Epitopes were three Gag families plus Nef HW9 and YT9. IL-2, IL-7 and IL-15 were added on days 3 and 7 of roughly 10-day cultures. Separate from the cultures, 1M uncultured T cells served as baseline.

The table came from immunoSEQ multiplex PCR; TCRdb's copy has only in-frame clones and leaves some out. The table has roughly 100,000 clones, just under 75% seen once; the top ten hold roughly 25%. Looked up from germline, CDR1 is LNHDA and CDR2 is SQIVND (reference sequence). The V end was cut by 5 bases, the J end by 7 bases, with 18 bases between. This CDR3 has 14 amino acids. The V gene is TRBV19, the J gene TRBJ2-7; D might be TRBD2 (6 bases). This TCR derives from a male donor with HIV. The sequenced material came from uncultured baseline CD8+ T cells from peripheral blood mononuclear cells (PBMCs). In DNA, the CDR3 is TGTGCCAGTAGTCCGGCCTGGGCCGGGGGAGAGCAGTACTTC. This sequence encodes CASSPAWAGGEQYF.